The next 19 T cell receptor beta chains were all read from a single sample in a study of T cells after yellow fever vaccination. TCRdb processed the 5' RACE reads anew with MiXCR; each CDR3 protein has one entry. The repertoire holds 550,000 or so distinct CDR3 sequences, with roughly a fifth as singletons. The source material was PBMCs, sampled 15 days after the yellow fever booster vaccination. Receptors were obtained from a man under 40 who received the YFV17D yellow fever vaccine.

The chain employs TRBV29-1 and TRBJ2-1; maybe TRBD2 (5 bases). The V gene's germline CDR1 is SQVTM and CDR2 ANQGSEA. Trimming took 4 bases from V and 6 from J, leaving 16 bases between them. The CDR3 totals 14 residues. The CDR3 loop is CSVGLGVLSNEQFF. As DNA, the CDR3 is TGCAGCGTTGGGTTGGGAGTTTTATCCAATGAGCAGTTCTTC.

This clonotype occurred a few times. J is TRBJ2-2 and V is TRBV7-2, with 8 bases aligning to TRBD2. CDR3 length: 15 residues. The ends lost 7 bases at V and 3 bases at J; junction bases unmatched: 7. Germline CDR1 SGHTA, CDR2 FQGNSA. For the CDR3, the DNA is TGTGCCAGCATCCGCCAAGCGGGAGACACCGGGGAGCTGTTTTTT. Translated: CASIRQAGDTGELFF.

This clonotype was detected only a few times. CDR3 DNA: TGTGCCAGCAGCGTAGGGGTCAACTACGAGCAGTACTTC. Amino acid sequence: CASSVGVNYEQYF. The V call is TRBV9, the J call TRBJ2-7; D unresolved. Germline assignment: CDR1 SGDLS and CDR2 YYNGEE. V lost 0 bases and J 3 bases, leaving 7 bases between the germline ends. The CDR3 contains 13 residues.

This chain connects TRBV18 to TRBJ2-3; TRBD2 is a possible D gene (5 bases). V was cut by 8 bases and J by 3 bases, with 18 bases left in between. Germline values: CDR1 KGHSH, CDR2 LQKENI. The CDR3 covers 15 residues. The CDR3 here is CASVARVRLTDTQYF. As DNA, the CDR3 is TGTGCCAGCGTCGCGAGGGTTCGATTGACAGATACGCAGTATTTT.

Only a few counts were recorded for this clonotype. The chain carries TRBV5-1 and TRBJ2-1; 7 bases match TRBD2. Germline CDR1 is SGHRS and CDR2 is YFSETQ. Trimming took 6 bases from V and 8 from J; bases not matched to a gene: 11. This CDR3 comprises 14 residues. CDR3 protein: CASMRNPGGYEQFF. The DNA for the CDR3 is TGCGCCAGCATGCGGAACCCGGGGGGTTATGAGCAGTTCTTC. The entire variable domain, with the rest obtained from reference TRBV5-1 and TRBJ2-1, is as follows: KAGVTQTPRYLIKTRGQQVTLSCSPISGHRSVSWYQQTPGQGLQFLFEYFSETQRNKGNFPGRFSGRQFSNSRSEMNVSTLELGDSALYLCASMRNPGGYEQFFGPGTRLTVL.

This rearrangement joins TRBV20-1 to TRBJ2-1, with TRBD2 matching 7 bases. J gave up 9 bases and V 0 bases, and 11 bases lay outside the gene matches. The CDR3 spans 15 residues. From germline, CDR1 is DFQATT and CDR2 SNEGSKA (reference sequence). CDR3 amino acids: CSARESGGGPFEQFF. CDR3 coding DNA: TGCAGTGCTAGAGAATCTGGGGGAGGGCCGTTTGAGCAGTTCTTC.

This clonotype was seen a few times. The chain uses TRBV20-1 and TRBJ2-7, with D possibly being TRBD1 (7 bases). Trimming pared 4 bases from V and 3 bases from J, leaving 34 bases between. Germline CDR1 and CDR2: DFQATT and SNEGSKA (reference sequence). The CDR3 spans 20 residues. CDR3 coding DNA: TGCAGTGCTACCAGAGGGGCCCTGGGACAGTCGGTGGGAGGCTTCTACGAGCAGTACTTC. This sequence encodes CSATRGALGQSVGGFYEQYF.

The chain employs TRBV3-1 and TRBJ2-1; 10 positions agree with TRBD1. CDR1 is LGHDT and CDR2 is YNNKEL in the germline V gene (reference sequence). V gave up 4 bases and J gave up 3 bases; unmatched junction bases: 0. CDR3 length: 14 residues. In nucleotides, the CDR3 is TGTGCCAGCAGCCGGACAGGGGGCTACAATGAGCAGTTCTTC. Encoded protein: CASSRTGGYNEQFF.

This chain joins TRBV15 and TRBJ2-1; possibly TRBD2 for D (7 bases). This CDR3 spans 15 amino acids. Deletions cut 0 bases from V and 8 bases from J, with 14 bases between. CDR1 is LNHNV and CDR2 is YYDKDF in the germline V gene (reference sequence). CDR3 protein: CATSRDSRGGDEQFF. CDR3 in DNA: TGTGCCACCAGCAGAGATAGTAGGGGGGGCGATGAGCAGTTCTTC.

This clonotype was seen more than once but under ten times. The chain uses TRBV7-2 and TRBJ2-5; perhaps TRBD2 as D (6 bases). CDR3 size: 15 residues. V dropped 4 bases and J dropped 0 bases, with 12 bases sitting between them. The germline CDR1 and CDR2 sequences are SGHTA and FQGNSA. The CDR3 loop reads CASSSRGAYQETQYF. CDR3 coding DNA: TGTGCCAGCAGCTCCCGCGGGGCGTACCAAGAGACCCAGTACTTC.

This clonotype has a handful of counts. The chain is built from TRBV4-3 and TRBJ2-1; TRBD2 aligns across 7 bases. Trimming at V came to 0 bases and at J to 4 bases, leaving 3 bases not matched to a gene. The germline gives CDR1 LGHNA, CDR2 YSLEER. This CDR3 spans 15 amino acids. DNA for the CDR3: TGCGCCAGCAGCCAAGAACGAGCGGGGTACAATGAGCAGTTCTTC. Residues: CASSQERAGYNEQFF.

This rearrangement joins TRBV5-1 to TRBJ1-6; 9 nucleotides match TRBD1. CDR1 is SGHRS and CDR2 is YFSETQ in the germline V gene. Unmatched junction bases numbered 3, after V lost 4 bases and J lost 10 bases. The CDR3 loop spans 13 amino acids. As DNA, the CDR3 is TGCGCCAGCAGCCGGACAGGGGACTCACCCCTCCACTTT. Its translation is CASSRTGDSPLHF.

In its sample, this clonotype was seen a few times. This sequence joins TRBV7-9 and TRBJ2-3; 9 bases are a match to TRBD2. Trimming at V came to 0 bases and at J to 3 bases, leaving 4 bases not matched to a gene. The CDR3 is 16 residues long. Germline assignment: CDR1 SEHNR and CDR2 FQNEAQ (reference sequence). In DNA form, the CDR3 reads TGTGCCAGCAGCTTAGCCGCGGGACTAGCTACAGATACGCAGTATTTT. Translated, it gives CASSLAAGLATDTQYF.

The chain has TRBV18 and TRBJ2-1; TRBD2 agrees at 13 bases. The J segment lost 6 bases and the V segment lost 6 bases, leaving 5 bases of the junction unmatched. The CDR3 is 15 amino acids. CDR1 is KGHSH and CDR2 is LQKENI in the germline V gene. The CDR3 region has the DNA TGTGCCAGCTCGTCACTAGCGGGAGGGGGCAATGAGCAGTTCTTC. This encodes CASSSLAGGGNEQFF.

This clonotype was seen a few times. This chain links TRBV10-3 with TRBJ2-7; TRBD2 matches at 7 bases. Germline assignment: CDR1 ENHRY and CDR2 SYGVKD. The CDR3 has 17 amino acids. The V gene end was trimmed by 5 bases and the J gene end by 0 bases; junction bases not matched to a gene: 13. The CDR3 sequence: CAISRGGGVVDSYEQYF. For the CDR3, the DNA is TGTGCCATCAGTCGTGGGGGAGGGGTGGTGGACTCCTACGAGCAGTACTTC.

The genes are TRBV20-1 and TRBJ2-7, with no clear D. The V end lost 5 bases, the J end lost 2 bases, and 7 bases lay between the germline ends. CDR1 and CDR2 (germline): DFQATT, SNEGSKA (reference sequence). This CDR3 has 11 residues. For the CDR3, the DNA is TGCAGTGCTTTAACGACCTACGAGCAGTACTTC. This translates into CSALTTYEQYF.

This sequence joins TRBV7-2 and TRBJ2-7, with D possibly TRBD1 on 5 matching bases. The CDR3 runs 13 residues. CDR1 SGHTA and CDR2 FQGNSA come from the germline V gene. V was cut by 1 base and J by 6 bases, with 10 bases left in between. The CDR3: CASSLVGLGEQYF. The CDR3 nucleotides read TGTGCCAGCAGCTTAGTGGGGCTAGGCGAGCAGTACTTC.

This chain joins TRBV4-2 and TRBJ2-5; possible D gene TRBD2, 5 bases. Germline V gives CDR1 LGHNA, CDR2 YNFKEQ. V lost 3 bases and J lost 3, with 11 bases in between. The CDR3 covers 14 residues. This CDR3 reads CASSQAQRKETQYF. CDR3 DNA sequence: TGTGCCAGCAGCCAGGCCCAGCGGAAAGAGACCCAGTACTTC.

This clonotype has a handful of counts. The chain carries TRBV9 and TRBJ2-7; perhaps TRBD1 as D (6 bases). The V gene's germline CDR1 is SGDLS and CDR2 YYNGEE. Trimming stripped 4 bases from V and 3 bases from J, with 14 bases between. This CDR3 has 14 residues. CDR3 protein: CASSQADSVYEQYF. The DNA for the CDR3 is TGTGCCAGCAGCCAAGCGGACAGCGTCTACGAGCAGTACTTC.